What follows is one TCR beta chain and its context. Which antigen it targets is not known. Within one base of it there is no much larger clone, and no base qualities were kept. The library was made by the immunoSEQ multiplex PCR assay. In most patients, genomic DNA was isolated using the Qiagen DNeasy Blood and Tissue Kit and sent frozen to Adaptive Biotechnologies for TCR sequencing. For most patients, high-throughput TCR-beta CDR3 sequencing of genomic DNA was performed by Adaptive Biotechnologies. Under the source paper's analysis protocol: Adaptive's ImmunoSEQ software was the source of the TCR sequencing data for fewer than 20 patients, while a few other patients were processed with MiXCR and VDJtools. To correct CD4 versus CD8 sorting errors, any sequence found in both subsets at a frequency ratio below 5:1 was removed. CDR3 nucleotide sequences shared by donor and recipient were removed because the origin of these sequences could not be assigned. At least 2-fold expansion over unstimulated cells and a minimum CFSE-low frequency of 0.002% (template counts) or 0.001% (read counts) were required for clones to be classified as alloreactive. Mappable clones were those detected in sequenced pre-transplant spleen, lymph node, or MLR CFSE-low populations of the donor or recipient. The cumulative frequency of alloreactive clones was calculated as a percentage of all sequences, weighted by copy number. In its TCRdb copy, this immuneACCESS table keeps in-frame sequences only and misses some clones. Where compared with another copy, unresolved V genes explain less than half of these, and the others have no known cause. The DNA gave D and trimming, while V, J and clone size come from that table. The sample table records tens of thousands of clones; around 93% of these occur just once. Approximately 0.4% of the sample lies in the top ten.

The time point label here, explained by the study, means: cells obtained before transplantation from donor or recipient. CD3+CD4+ and CD3+CD8+ populations were FACS-sorted from unstimulated pre-transplant donor and recipient cells taken from spleen or lymph nodes. This entry comes from a study of graft-versus-host responses after intestinal transplantation (dated by TCRdb to the early 2020s). Looking at the study overall: The transplants that recipients received were multivisceral, liver-intestinal, or isolated intestinal. A peak of at least 4% donor T cells among recipient peripheral blood mononuclear cells was the definition used for donor T cell macrochimerism. A cohort of fewer than 25 intestinal transplant recipients, including one retransplant, was enrolled, and a few patients lacking pretransplant specimens were excluded. After intestinal transplantation, graft-versus-host and host-versus-graft alloreactive T cell clones were followed in the graft, circulation and bone marrow using bulk TCR-beta CDR3 sequencing. Alloreactive clones were identified by sequencing pre-transplant mixed lymphocyte reaction products and comparing these products with unstimulated pre-transplant donor and recipient T cells. All recipients received anti-thymocyte globulin induction followed by maintenance tacrolimus and steroids for around three years. Samples from a few later patients were sequenced in-house on an Illumina MiSeq with MiXCR processing rather than by the commercial service.

What the study reported, not specific to this receptor: Conclusions were limited by the relatively low number and heterogeneity of intestinal transplant patients. Early after transplant, peak levels of circulating GvH clones were found to be associated with declines in HvG clones. In patients with donor T cell macrochimerism, the allografts had high GvH to HvG T cell clonal ratios. GvH clones turned up in recipient bone marrow, with some appearing earlier in ileal mucosa or blood, a pattern consistent with an intestinal mucosal origin.

Looking up the germline V gene yields CDR1 MNHNS and CDR2 SASEGT. V is pared back by 6 bases and J by 3 bases, with 6 bases lying between the germline termini. The CDR3 starts with the cysteine, ends with the phenylalanine, and has 13 residues. Here the CDR3 DNA is all that survives: 39 bases in frame from base 1. The material was unstimulated CD4+ T cells sorted from spleen or lymph node cells, obtained before transplant. The V gene is TRBV6-1 and the J gene is TRBJ2-6; the D gene cannot be resolved reliably. The source is a human donor who was the organ donor for an intestinal transplant. The DNA is TGTGCCAGCAGGGGCGGTGGGGCCAACGTCCTGACTTTC. It specifies CASRGGGANVLTF.